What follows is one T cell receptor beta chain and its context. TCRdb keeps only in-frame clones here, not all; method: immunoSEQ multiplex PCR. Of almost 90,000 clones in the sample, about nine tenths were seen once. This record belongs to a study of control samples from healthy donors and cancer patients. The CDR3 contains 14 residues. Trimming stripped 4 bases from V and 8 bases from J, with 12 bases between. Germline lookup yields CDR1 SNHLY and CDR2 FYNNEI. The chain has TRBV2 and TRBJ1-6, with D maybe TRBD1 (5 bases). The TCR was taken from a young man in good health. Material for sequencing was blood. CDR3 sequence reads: CASSVVREDSPLHF. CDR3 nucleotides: TGTGCCAGCAGTGTTGTCAGGGAGGATTCACCCCTCCACTTT. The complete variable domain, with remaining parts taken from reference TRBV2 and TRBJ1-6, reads EPEVTQTPSHQVTQMGQEVILRCVPISNHLYFYWYRQILGQKVEFLVSFYNNEISEKSEIFDDQFSVERPDGSNFTLKIRSTKLEDSAMYFCASSVVREDSPLHFGNGTRLTVT.